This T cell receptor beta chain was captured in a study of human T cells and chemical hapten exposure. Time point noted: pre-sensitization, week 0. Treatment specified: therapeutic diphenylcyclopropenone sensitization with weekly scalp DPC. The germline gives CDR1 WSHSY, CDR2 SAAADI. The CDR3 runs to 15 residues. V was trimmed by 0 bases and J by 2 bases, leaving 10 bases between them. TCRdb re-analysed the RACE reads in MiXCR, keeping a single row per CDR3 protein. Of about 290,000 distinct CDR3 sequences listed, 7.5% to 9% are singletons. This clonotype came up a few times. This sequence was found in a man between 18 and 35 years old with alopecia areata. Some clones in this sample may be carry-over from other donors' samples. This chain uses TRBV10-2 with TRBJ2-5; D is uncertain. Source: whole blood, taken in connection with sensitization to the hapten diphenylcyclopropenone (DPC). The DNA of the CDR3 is TGCGCCAGCAGTGAGTCCGATTGGCGGCAAGAGACCCAGTACTTC. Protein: CASSESDWRQETQYF.